This T cell receptor beta chain appears in the sequencing data of a study of blood T cells in healthy people across ages. Together with a sample-barcoded 5' primer, a J-beta primer mix was included in a second PCR lasting roughly 6 to 12 cycles. The template-switch adaptor, which had 12 random nucleotides, put a tag on each cDNA molecule. TCRdb fed the 5' RACE reads into MiXCR, producing one record per CDR3 protein. The repertoire holds hundreds of thousands of distinct CDR3 sequences, with about 30% as singletons. In the case of this clonotype: The target antigen is unknown.

Researchers report isolating at least 7 million PBMCs per sample. With 2 bases removed from V and 7 bases from J, the gap between germline ends came to 9 bases. The CDR3 spans 13 residues. Germline V lookup: CDR1 MDHEN, CDR2 SYDVKM. Broader study findings: There were more naive CD4+ cells and higher diversity in long-lived donors than in aged donors. The study lacked donor CMV status, which possibly confounded expanded clonotype changes.

This receptor was identified in a woman of 80 years or more in good health. V usage is TRBV28 and J usage is TRBJ1-5; D is unresolved. Sequenced sample: blood. The CDR3 bases are TGTGCCAGCAGTTTACTGGGTCCGCAGCCCCAGCATTTT. Its protein is CASSLLGPQPQHF.